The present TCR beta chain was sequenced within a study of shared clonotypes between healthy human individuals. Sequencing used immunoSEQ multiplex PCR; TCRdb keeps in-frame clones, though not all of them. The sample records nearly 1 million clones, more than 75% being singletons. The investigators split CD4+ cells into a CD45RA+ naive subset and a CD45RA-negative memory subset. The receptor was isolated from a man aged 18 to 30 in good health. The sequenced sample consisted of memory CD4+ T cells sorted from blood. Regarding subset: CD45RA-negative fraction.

As DNA, the CDR3 is TGTGCCAGTAGTATGGCGTGGGCAGAAAACACCATATATTTT. Translation: CASSMAWAENTIYF. The rearrangement links TRBV19 to TRBJ1-3; D gene uncertain. This CDR3 is 14 amino acids long. Germline-derived CDR1 and CDR2 are LNHDA and SQIVND (reference sequence). Trimming took 3 bases from V and 6 from J, leaving 12 bases between them.